The 9 T cell receptor beta chains reported below all come from one sample, sequenced in a study of shared clonotypes between healthy human individuals. Libraries were prepared by immunoSEQ multiplex PCR; TCRdb keeps only in-frame clonotypes and omits some of them. The sample shows about 990,000 clones, around 82% of them seen only once. The sample comprised memory CD4+ T cells from PBMCs. Regarding subset: CD45RA-negative fraction. Receptors originate from a man in his late teens or twenties in good health. Some clones in this sample may be carry-over from other donors' samples.

Turning to this clone: Other DNA sequences in this sample translate to the same CDR3. The CDR3: CASRLAGSSYEQYF. The CDR3 DNA follows: TGTGCCAGCAGACTAGCGGGATCCTCCTACGAGCAGTACTTC. V usage is TRBV27 and J usage is TRBJ2-7; 10 nucleotides agree with TRBD2. After removal of 6 bases from V and 0 bases from J, the junction contained 2 bases not matched to a gene. Per the germline V gene, CDR1 is MNHEY and CDR2 is SMNVEV (reference sequence). The CDR3 runs to 14 residues.

The gene calls are TRBV9 and TRBJ2-7, with 8 nucleotides matching TRBD1. Germline V CDR1 and CDR2: SGDLS, YYNGEE. This CDR3 is built from 15 residues. J was trimmed by 2 bases and V by 0 bases; bases with no gene match: 4. The DNA for the CDR3 is TGTGCCAGCAGCGTAGGCAGGACAGGGACCTACGAGCAGTACTTC. This codes for CASSVGRTGTYEQYF.

V usage is TRBV7-6 and J usage is TRBJ2-7; no clear D gene. The CDR3 sequence is 16 residues long. V dropped 4 bases and J dropped 2 bases, with 18 bases sitting between them. Germline V gene lookup returns CDR1 SGHVS and CDR2 FNYEAQ. The CDR3 loop reads CASSSQSGQVPYEQYF. The CDR3 nucleotides read TGTGCCAGCAGCTCCCAATCCGGCCAGGTCCCCTACGAGCAGTACTTC.

V is TRBV7-3 and J is TRBJ2-2; 8 bases line up with TRBD1. The V gene end was trimmed by 6 bases and the J gene end by 3 bases; junction bases not matched to a gene: 3. The germline CDR1 and CDR2 sequences are SGHTA and FQGTGA. CDR3 size: 14 residues. The DNA for the CDR3 is TGTGCCAGCAGTTCGGACAGGGACACCGGGGAGCTGTTTTTT. Its translation is CASSSDRDTGELFF.

This clone has just a few counts. The rearrangement uses TRBV5-1 and TRBJ2-1; TRBD2 agrees at 9 bases. The germline V gene has CDR1 SGHRS and CDR2 YFSETQ. The junction had 6 bases not matched to a gene; V was cut back by 0 bases and J by 5 bases. This CDR3 has 16 residues. CDR3 residues: CASSLAPAGGHNEQFF. CDR3 nucleotide sequence: TGCGCCAGCAGCTTGGCCCCAGCGGGAGGACACAATGAGCAGTTCTTC.

This clone has a single count. The rearrangement links TRBV5-5 to TRBJ1-3; D not resolved. There are 15 residues in the CDR3. Germline V gene sequence: CDR1 SGHKS, CDR2 YYEKEE (reference sequence). V gave up 1 base and J gave up 4 bases, with 12 bases separating them. CDR3 in DNA: TGTGCCAGCAGCTTGTCCTCTGTTCTCGGAAACACCATATATTTT. It yields the protein CASSLSSVLGNTIYF.

This CDR3 reads CASSLQGPFNTGELFF. The CDR3 DNA follows: TGTGCCAGCAGCTTACAGGGGCCCTTTAACACCGGGGAGCTGTTTTTT. This chain uses TRBV7-2 with TRBJ2-2, with D perhaps matching TRBD1 (6 bases). V was trimmed by 2 bases and J by 2 bases, leaving 12 bases between them. This CDR3 has 16 residues. Germline CDR1 is SGHTA and CDR2 is FQGNSA.

The rearrangement uses TRBV28 and TRBJ2-3; D ambiguous. V gave up 6 bases and J gave up 0 bases, with 13 bases separating them. Looked up from germline, CDR1 is MDHEN and CDR2 is SYDVKM. The CDR3 extends over 15 amino acids. CDR3 region: CASSSTTHSTDTQYF. DNA for the CDR3: TGTGCCAGCAGCTCCACCACTCACAGCACAGATACGCAGTATTTT.

The V gene is TRBV7-2, the J gene TRBJ2-7; possibly TRBD2 for D (7 bases). CDR1 is SGHTA, CDR2 FQGNSA, per germline. The CDR3 loop spans 12 amino acids. Trimming took 5 bases from V and 7 from J, leaving 12 bases between them. The CDR3 nucleotides are TGTGCCAGCAGCCGGAAGGGGGGGGAGCAGTACTTC. It codes for CASSRKGGEQYF.